Listed below are T cell receptor beta chains from one sample, sequenced in a study of beta chain features in type 1 diabetes. Clones were read by immunoSEQ multiplex PCR, and TCRdb kept only the in-frame ones, dropping some. The profile covers about 39,000 clones, with 49% appearing a single time and around 0.78% taken by the ten largest. Sequenced input: central memory CD4+ T cells from blood. The source of these receptors is a woman between 18 and 29 years old in good health. The CDR3 runs from the conserved cysteine through the conserved F or W. The D gene is left open where the match is weak. Some rows have no size entry. The others give once, few or many, or a class for an expanded clone.

D gene	clone size	J gene	V gene	CDR3 protein	CDR3 DNA
-	-	TRBJ2-1	TRBV6-5	CASSSLQGIWDEQFF	TGTGCCAGCAGTTCGCTCCAGGGGATTTGGGATGAGCAGTTCTTC
TRBD2	few	TRBJ2-2	TRBV5-4	CASSLIPGLAVGGELFF	TGTGCCAGCAGCTTGATCCCGGGACTAGCGGTCGGCGGGGAGCTGTTTTTT
-	-	TRBJ2-2	TRBV5-1	CASRGSGVHTGELFF	TGCGCCAGCAGAGGGTCGGGAGTCCACACCGGGGAGCTGTTTTTT
-	-	TRBJ1-6	TRBV5-1	CASSLLDRRNSPLHF	TGCGCCAGCAGCTTGTTGGACAGACGGAATTCACCCCTCCACTTT
-	-	TRBJ2-5	TRBV9	CASSVGLEGETQYF	TGTGCCAGCAGCGTAGGACTAGAGGGGGAGACCCAGTACTTC
-	-	TRBJ2-1	TRBV30	CAWGSGTPPNEQFF	TGTGCCTGGGGTTCCGGGACTCCCCCCAATGAGCAGTTCTTC
TRBD1	-	TRBJ2-7	TRBV5-1	CASRRPGQGYEQYF	TGCGCCAGCAGACGTCCGGGACAGGGCTACGAGCAGTACTTC
TRBD2	-	TRBJ2-7	TRBV9	CASSPGTSRSGEQYF	TGTGCCAGCAGCCCAGGGACTAGCCGGTCTGGGGAGCAGTACTTC
-	few	TRBJ1-2	TRBV5-6	CASSPTDPNYGYTF	TGTGCCAGCAGCCCGACAGATCCCAACTATGGCTACACCTTC
-	-	TRBJ2-5	TRBV5-1	CASSYDRTSGAETQYF	TGCGCCAGCAGCTACGACAGGACCTCAGGGGCAGAGACCCAGTACTTC
TRBD1	few	TRBJ2-2	TRBV27	CASSPTQGSGELFF	TGTGCCAGCAGCCCGACACAGGGGAGCGGGGAGCTGTTTTTT
TRBD1	few	TRBJ2-1	TRBV10-2	CASSVRTGNAYNEQFF	TGCGCCAGCAGTGTTAGGACAGGGAATGCTTACAATGAGCAGTTCTTC
TRBD1	-	TRBJ1-1	TRBV6-6	CASSWGQVAEAFF	TGTGCCAGCAGTTGGGGACAGGTCGCTGAAGCTTTCTTT
-	few	TRBJ2-7	TRBV4-1	CASSHPGLGGGELEQYF	TGCGCCAGCAGCCACCCGGGACTCGGCGGAGGAGAACTCGAGCAGTACTTC
-	-	TRBJ2-3	TRBV10-2	CASSEFRPGGTDTQYF	TGCGCCAGCAGTGAGTTTCGGCCAGGGGGCACAGATACGCAGTATTTT
-	few	TRBJ1-1	TRBV5-4	CASSLGAGAQNTEAFF	TGTGCCAGCAGCTTGGGTGCGGGGGCCCAGAACACTGAAGCTTTCTTT
-	-	TRBJ1-1	TRBV4-2	CASSSNQGMNTEAFF	TGTGCCAGCAGCTCTAACCAGGGGATGAACACTGAAGCTTTCTTT
-	-	TRBJ2-2	TRBV9	CASSDNSGRMNRGTGELFF	TGTGCCAGCAGTGATAACTCAGGACGGATGAACAGAGGGACCGGGGAGCTGTTTTTT
-	-	TRBJ1-2	TRBV6-1	CAAGQWNNYGYTF	TGTGCCGCCGGACAATGGAATAACTATGGCTACACCTTC
-	few	TRBJ1-1	TRBV30	CAAARSALEAFF	TGTGCTGCCGCTCGAAGCGCCCTTGAAGCTTTCTTT
TRBD1	-	TRBJ2-6	TRBV19	CASSATGGGSGANVLTF	TGTGCCAGTAGTGCGACAGGGGGAGGCTCTGGGGCCAACGTCCTGACTTTC
TRBD2	few	TRBJ2-7	TRBV18	CASSPPGSGMREQYF	TGTGCCAGCTCACCACCGGGAAGCGGGATGCGCGAGCAGTACTTC
-	-	TRBJ2-5	TRBV14	CASSPGQLKYQETQYF	TGTGCCAGCAGCCCGGGACAACTAAAGTACCAAGAGACCCAGTACTTC
-	-	TRBJ2-1	TRBV5-8	CASSPSSSYNEQFF	TGTGCCAGCAGCCCCTCTAGCTCCTACAATGAGCAGTTCTTC
-	few	TRBJ1-1	TRBV10-3	CAISDRTIQPTEAFF	TGTGCCATCAGTGATCGGACTATCCAACCCACTGAAGCTTTCTTT
TRBD2	-	TRBJ2-1	TRBV7-2	CASSLLAGGWREQFF	TGTGCCAGCAGCTTATTAGCGGGGGGTTGGCGTGAGCAGTTCTTC
-	-	TRBJ2-3	TRBV2	CASAKPDTQYF	TGTGCCAGCGCAAAGCCTGATACGCAGTATTTT
TRBD2	few	TRBJ2-7	TRBV30	CACSSGGSYEQYF	TGTGCCTGCTCTAGCGGGGGCTCCTACGAGCAGTACTTC
TRBD1	-	TRBJ1-4	TRBV28	CASSFQDRGREKLFF	TGTGCCAGCAGTTTTCAGGACAGGGGGCGAGAAAAACTGTTTTTT